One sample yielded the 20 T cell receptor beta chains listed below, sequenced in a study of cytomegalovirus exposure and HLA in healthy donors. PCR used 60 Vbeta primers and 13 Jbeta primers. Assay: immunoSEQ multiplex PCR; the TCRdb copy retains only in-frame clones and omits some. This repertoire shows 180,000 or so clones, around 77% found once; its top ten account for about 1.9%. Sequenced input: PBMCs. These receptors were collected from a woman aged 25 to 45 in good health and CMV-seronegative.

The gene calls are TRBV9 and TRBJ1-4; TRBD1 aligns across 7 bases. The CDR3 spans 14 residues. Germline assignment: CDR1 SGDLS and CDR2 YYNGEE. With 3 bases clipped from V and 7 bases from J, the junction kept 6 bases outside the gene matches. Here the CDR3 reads CASSARQGSEKLFF. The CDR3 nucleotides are TGTGCCAGCAGCGCTCGACAGGGTAGTGAAAAACTGTTTTTT.

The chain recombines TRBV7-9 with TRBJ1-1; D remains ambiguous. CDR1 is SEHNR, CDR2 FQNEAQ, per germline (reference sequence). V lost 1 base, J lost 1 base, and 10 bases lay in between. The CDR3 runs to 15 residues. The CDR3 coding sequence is TGTGCCAGCAGCTTAGGGGGAGGCTCGAACACTGAAGCTTTCTTT. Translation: CASSLGGGSNTEAFF.

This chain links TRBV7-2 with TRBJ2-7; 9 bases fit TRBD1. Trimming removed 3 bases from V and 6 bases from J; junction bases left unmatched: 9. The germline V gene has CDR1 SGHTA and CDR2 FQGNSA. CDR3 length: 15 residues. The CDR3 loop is CASSFPDRGIFEQYF. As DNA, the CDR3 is TGTGCCAGCAGCTTCCCCGACAGGGGGATCTTCGAGCAGTACTTC.

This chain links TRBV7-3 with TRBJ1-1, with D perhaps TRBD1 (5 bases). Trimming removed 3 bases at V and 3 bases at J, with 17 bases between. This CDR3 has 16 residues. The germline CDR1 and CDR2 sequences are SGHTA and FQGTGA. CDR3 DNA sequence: TGTGCCAGCAGCTTCTTTTTAAGGGGTGCGGACACTGAAGCTTTCTTT. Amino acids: CASSFFLRGADTEAFF.

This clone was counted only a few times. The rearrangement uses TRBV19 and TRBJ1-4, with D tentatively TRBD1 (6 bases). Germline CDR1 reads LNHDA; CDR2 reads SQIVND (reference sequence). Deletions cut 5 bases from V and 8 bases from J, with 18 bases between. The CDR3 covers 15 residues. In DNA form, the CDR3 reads TGTGCCAGTAGTCGCCCCCCAGGGGTTCGGGAAAAACTGTTTTTT. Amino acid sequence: CASSRPPGVREKLFF.

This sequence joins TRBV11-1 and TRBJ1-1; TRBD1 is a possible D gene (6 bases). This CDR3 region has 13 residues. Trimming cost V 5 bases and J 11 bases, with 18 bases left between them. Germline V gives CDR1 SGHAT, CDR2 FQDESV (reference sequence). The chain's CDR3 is CASSATGPGRAFF. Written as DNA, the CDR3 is TGTGCCAGCAGCGCGACAGGCCCGGGCAGGGCTTTCTTT.

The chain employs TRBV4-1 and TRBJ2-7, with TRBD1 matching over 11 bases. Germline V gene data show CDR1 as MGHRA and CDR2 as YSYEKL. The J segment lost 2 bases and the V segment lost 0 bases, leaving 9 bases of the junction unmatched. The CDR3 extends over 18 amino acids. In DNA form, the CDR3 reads TGCGCCAGCAGCCAAGATCCAAAAAGGGGACAGGGGGCCTACGAGCAGTACTTC. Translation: CASSQDPKRGQGAYEQYF.

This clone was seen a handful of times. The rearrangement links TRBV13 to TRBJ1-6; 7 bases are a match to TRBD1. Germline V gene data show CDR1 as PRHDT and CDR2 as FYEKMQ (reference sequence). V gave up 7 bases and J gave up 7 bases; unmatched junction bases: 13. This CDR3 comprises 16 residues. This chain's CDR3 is CASTDSGTERNSPLHF. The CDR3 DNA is TGTGCCAGCACGGACTCCGGGACAGAGAGAAATTCACCCCTCCACTTT. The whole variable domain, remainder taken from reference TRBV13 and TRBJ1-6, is AAGVIQSPRHLIKEKRETATLKCYPIPRHDTVYWYQQGPGQDPQFLISFYEKMQSDKGSIPDRFSAQQFSDYHSELNMSSLELGDSALYFCASTDSGTERNSPLHFGNGTRLTVT.

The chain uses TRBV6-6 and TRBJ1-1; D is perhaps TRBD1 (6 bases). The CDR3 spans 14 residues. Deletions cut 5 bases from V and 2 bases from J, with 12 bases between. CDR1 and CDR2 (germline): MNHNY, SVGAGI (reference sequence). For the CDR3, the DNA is TGTGCCAGCAGTCGACAGGTTGGCAACACTGAAGCTTTCTTT. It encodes CASSRQVGNTEAFF.

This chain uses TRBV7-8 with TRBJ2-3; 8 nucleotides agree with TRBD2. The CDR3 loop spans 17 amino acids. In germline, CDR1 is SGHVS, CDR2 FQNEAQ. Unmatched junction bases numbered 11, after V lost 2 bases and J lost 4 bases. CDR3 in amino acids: CASSLPPSAGVADTQYF. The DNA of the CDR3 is TGTGCCAGCAGCTTACCCCCGTCAGCGGGGGTGGCAGATACGCAGTATTTT. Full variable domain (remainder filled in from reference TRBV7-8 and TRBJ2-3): GAGVSQSPRYKVAKRGQDVALRCDPISGHVSLFWYQQALGQGPEFLTYFQNEAQLDKSGLPSDRFFAERPEGSVSTLKIQRTQQEDSAVYLCASSLPPSAGVADTQYFGPGTRLTVL.

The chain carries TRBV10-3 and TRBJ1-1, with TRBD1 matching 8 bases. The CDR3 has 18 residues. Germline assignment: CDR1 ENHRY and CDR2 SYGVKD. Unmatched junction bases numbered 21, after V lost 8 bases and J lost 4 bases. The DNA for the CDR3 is TGTGCCATCGGGGGTAAGGTACGGACAGGGCGCGAGGGCACTGAAGCTTTCTTT. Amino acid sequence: CAIGGKVRTGREGTEAFF.

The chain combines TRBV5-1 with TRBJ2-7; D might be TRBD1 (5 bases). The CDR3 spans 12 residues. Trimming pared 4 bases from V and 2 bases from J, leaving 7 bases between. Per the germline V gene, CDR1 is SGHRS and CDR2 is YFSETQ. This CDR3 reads CASSMDTYEQYF. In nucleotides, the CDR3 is TGCGCCAGCAGCATGGACACCTACGAGCAGTACTTC.

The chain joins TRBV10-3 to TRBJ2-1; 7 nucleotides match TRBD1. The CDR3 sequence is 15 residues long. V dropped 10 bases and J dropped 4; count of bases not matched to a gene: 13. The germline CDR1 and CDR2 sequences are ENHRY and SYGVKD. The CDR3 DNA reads TGTGCCAGCGCCCCCGGGACAGAACTTTACAATGAGCAGTTCTTC. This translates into CASAPGTELYNEQFF.

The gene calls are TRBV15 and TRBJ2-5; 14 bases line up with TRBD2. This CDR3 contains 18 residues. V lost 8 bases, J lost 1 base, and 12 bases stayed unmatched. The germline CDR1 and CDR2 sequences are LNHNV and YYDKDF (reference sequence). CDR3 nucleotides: TGTGCCACCCAGGGAGGACTAGCGGGGGGACGGCCCCAAGAGACCCAGTACTTC. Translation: CATQGGLAGGRPQETQYF.

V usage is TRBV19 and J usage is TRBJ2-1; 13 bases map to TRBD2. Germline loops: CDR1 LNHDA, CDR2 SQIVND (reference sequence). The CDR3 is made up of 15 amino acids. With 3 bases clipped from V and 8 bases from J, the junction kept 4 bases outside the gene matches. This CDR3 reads CASSITSGGAHEQFF. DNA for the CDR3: TGTGCCAGTAGTATCACTAGCGGGGGGGCCCATGAGCAGTTCTTC.

The CDR3 sequence: CASSQEFESRNEQYF. Here the CDR3 DNA reads TGCGCCAGCAGCCAAGAGTTTGAGTCGCGGAACGAGCAGTACTTC. This rearrangement joins TRBV4-3 to TRBJ2-7; no clear D gene. CDR1 is LGHNA, CDR2 YSLEER, per germline. The V end lost 0 bases, the J end lost 5 bases, and 14 bases lay between the germline ends. The length of the CDR3 is 15 residues.

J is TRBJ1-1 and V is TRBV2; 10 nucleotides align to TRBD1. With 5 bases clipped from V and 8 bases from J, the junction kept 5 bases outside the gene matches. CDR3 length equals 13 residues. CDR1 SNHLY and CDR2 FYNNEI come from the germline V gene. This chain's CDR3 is CASSHDRGREAFF. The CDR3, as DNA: TGTGCCAGCAGTCATGACAGGGGGCGAGAAGCTTTCTTT. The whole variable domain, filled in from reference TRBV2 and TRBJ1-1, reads EPEVTQTPSHQVTQMGQEVILRCVPISNHLYFYWYRQILGQKVEFLVSFYNNEISEKSEIFDDQFSVERPDGSNFTLKIRSTKLEDSAMYFCASSHDRGREAFFGQGTRLTVV.

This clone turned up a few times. In nucleotides, the CDR3 is TGTGCCAGTAGTATCAGCACGACCAGGGGTAGTGGCTACACCTTC. Its protein product is CASSISTTRGSGYTF. This chain links TRBV19 with TRBJ1-2; a possible D gene is TRBD1 (6 bases). CDR3 length: 15 amino acids. Trimming left V 3 bases short and J 7 bases short, with 18 bases between. From germline, CDR1 is LNHDA and CDR2 SQIVND (reference sequence).

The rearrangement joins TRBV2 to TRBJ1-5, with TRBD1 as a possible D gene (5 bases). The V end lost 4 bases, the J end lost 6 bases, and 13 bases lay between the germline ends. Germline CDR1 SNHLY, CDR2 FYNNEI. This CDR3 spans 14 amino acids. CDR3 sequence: CASSARALSQPQHF. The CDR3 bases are TGTGCCAGCAGTGCCAGGGCCCTTAGTCAGCCCCAGCATTTT. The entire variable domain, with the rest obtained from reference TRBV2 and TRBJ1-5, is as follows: EPEVTQTPSHQVTQMGQEVILRCVPISNHLYFYWYRQILGQKVEFLVSFYNNEISEKSEIFDDQFSVERPDGSNFTLKIRSTKLEDSAMYFCASSARALSQPQHFGDGTRLSIL.

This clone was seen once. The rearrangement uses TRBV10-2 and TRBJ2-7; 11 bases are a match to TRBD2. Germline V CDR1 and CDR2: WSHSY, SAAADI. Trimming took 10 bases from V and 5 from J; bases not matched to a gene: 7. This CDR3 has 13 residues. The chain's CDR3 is CATAGTSGNEQYF. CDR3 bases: TGCGCCACCGCGGGGACTAGCGGCAACGAGCAGTACTTC.